What follows is one T cell receptor (beta chain) and its context. Its cognate antigen is unknown. These data are taken from a study of T-cell memory formation after mild COVID-19. Study-wide points: The second-wave clones peaking on day 37 were not confirmed as SARS-CoV-2-specific.

TCRdb independently ran MiXCR on the 5' RACE reads; one entry per CDR3 protein. The data show around 300,000 distinct CDR3 sequences, over 7% seen once. Looked up from germline, CDR1 is SGDLS and CDR2 is YYNGEE. The V end was cut by 4 bases, the J end by 3 bases, with 14 bases between. This CDR3 contains 16 residues. Sequenced material: PBMCs or a T cell subset sorted from them (not recorded which). The chain combines TRBV9 with TRBJ1-6; a possible D gene is TRBD1 (5 bases). This sequence was found in a man aged 18 to 29 who had mild COVID-19 (a few samples of this study predate the infection). Cell type and time point are not known. CDR3 amino acids: CASSPGTPHYNSPLHF. The DNA for the CDR3 is TGTGCCAGCAGCCCAGGGACCCCACACTATAATTCACCCCTCCACTTT. Using reference TRBV9 and TRBJ1-6 for the parts outside the CDR3, the full variable domain is DSGVTQTPKHLITATGQRVTLRCSPRSGDLSVYWYQQSLDQGLQFLIQYYNGEERAKGNILERFSAQQFPDLHSELNLSSLELGDSALYFCASSPGTPHYNSPLHFGNGTRLTVT.